These 25 T cell receptor beta chains share one sample of origin, sequenced in a study of CD8 T cells in ankylosing spondylitis. Each CDR3 protein is one row after TCRdb ran MiXCR on the 5' RACE reads. The data contain roughly 130,000 distinct CDR3 sequences, over 6% of them singletons. Sequencing was done on a sample of blood, either unsorted or a sorted T cell fraction (not recorded which). These TCRs come from a male donor with ankylosing spondylitis or in good health (not recorded which).

This clonotype occurred many times. This sequence joins TRBV3-1 and TRBJ2-7; a possible D gene is TRBD2 (5 bases). Germline V gives CDR1 LGHDT, CDR2 YNNKEL (reference sequence). Trimming shortened V by 2 bases and J by 5 bases, and 13 bases separated the two germline ends. CDR3 size: 14 residues. The CDR3 is CASSQTGGLHEQYF. The CDR3 bases are TGTGCCAGCAGCCAAACTGGAGGTCTCCACGAGCAGTACTTC.

This clonotype has ten or more counts. The chain has TRBV28 and TRBJ2-1, with D unclear. In germline, CDR1 is MDHEN, CDR2 SYDVKM. V was pared by 2 bases and J by 5 bases, with 1 base between. This CDR3 comprises 11 residues. This CDR3 is CASSLNNEQFF. CDR3 sequence (DNA): TGTGCCAGCAGTTTAAACAATGAGCAGTTCTTC.

This clonotype was seen ten or more times. This CDR3 reads CASSQESGGYNEQFF. The CDR3 nucleotides read TGTGCCAGCAGCCAAGAATCGGGGGGGTACAATGAGCAGTTCTTC. The genes are TRBV4-2 and TRBJ2-1; TRBD2 matches at 8 bases. The V and J ends lost 0 bases and 4 bases, in that order; junction bases with no gene match: 2. There are 15 residues in the CDR3. Germline-derived CDR1 and CDR2 are LGHNA and YNFKEQ.

The sample holds many counts of this clonotype. J is TRBJ2-2 and V is TRBV12-3 or TRBV12-4; unclear D gene. This CDR3 comprises 12 residues. Trimming removed 6 bases at V and 5 bases at J, with 7 bases between. DNA of the CDR3: TGTGCCAGCAGCCCGAGGACCGGGGAGCTGTTTTTT. It yields the protein CASSPRTGELFF.

This clonotype was detected many times. V and J are TRBV20-1 and TRBJ1-2; D not resolved. The CDR3 runs to 16 residues. CDR1 is DFQATT, CDR2 SNEGSKA, per germline (reference sequence). V was shortened by 1 base and J by 4 bases, with 19 bases between the two germline ends. CDR3 sequence reads: CSARADIEGGIYGYTF. Here the CDR3 DNA reads TGCAGTGCTAGAGCTGACATCGAGGGAGGGATCTATGGCTACACCTTC.

In its sample, this clonotype was seen many times. V and J are TRBV12-3 or TRBV12-4 and TRBJ2-6; 7 bases align to TRBD1. The CDR3 contains 16 residues. V was pared by 6 bases and J by 2 bases, with 7 bases of the junction left unmatched. As DNA, the CDR3 is TGTGCCAGCAGCCCGGGACAGCCCGCTGGGGCCAACGTCCTGACTTTC. It codes for CASSPGQPAGANVLTF.

This clonotype was recorded at least ten times. The chain is built from TRBV20-1 and TRBJ2-3; 8 bases line up with TRBD2. In germline, CDR1 is DFQATT, CDR2 SNEGSKA (reference sequence). Trimming took 0 bases from V and 5 from J; bases not matched to a gene: 7. The CDR3 sequence is 15 residues long. The CDR3 region is CSARDGTRLVDTQYF. The CDR3 nucleotides are TGCAGTGCTAGAGACGGGACTAGGTTGGTAGATACGCAGTATTTT.

The genes are TRBV7-2 and TRBJ1-2, with 9 bases identical to TRBD1. The CDR3 is 13 residues long. V lost 8 bases, J lost 3 bases, and 4 bases stayed unmatched. Germline V lookup: CDR1 SGHTA, CDR2 FQGNSA. In DNA form, the CDR3 reads TGTGCCAGCCGGGACAGGGCAGACTATGGCTACACCTTC. Translating it yields CASRDRADYGYTF.

J is TRBJ2-7 and V is TRBV10-3, with D possibly TRBD1 on 6 matching bases. V gave up 10 bases and J gave up 5 bases, with 15 bases separating them. This CDR3 region has 12 residues. The germline gives CDR1 ENHRY, CDR2 SYGVKD. The CDR3 sequence: CATQQGFHEQYF. The CDR3 DNA sequence: TGTGCCACCCAACAGGGTTTCCACGAGCAGTACTTC.

This clonotype appeared many times. V is TRBV20-1 and J is TRBJ2-7; 8 bases match TRBD2. Unmatched junction bases numbered 5, after V lost 0 bases and J lost 4 bases. Germline V gene data show CDR1 as DFQATT and CDR2 as SNEGSKA (reference sequence). The CDR3 totals 14 residues. CDR3 in DNA: TGCAGTGCTAGAGATCCGGGGGGGAATTACGAGCAGTACTTC. This translates into CSARDPGGNYEQYF.

This clonotype came up many times. The V gene is TRBV20-1, the J gene TRBJ2-1; D uncertain. Per the germline V gene, CDR1 is DFQATT and CDR2 is SNEGSKA (reference sequence). The CDR3 runs to 14 residues. V was clipped by 5 bases and J by 0 bases, with 11 bases between them. DNA of the CDR3: TGCAGTGCTTTCAGGTATTCCTCCTACAATGAGCAGTTCTTC. Its protein product is CSAFRYSSYNEQFF.

This clonotype was observed many times. V is TRBV5-5 and J is TRBJ2-3; D tentatively fits TRBD1 or TRBD2 (5 bases each). The germline V gene encodes CDR1 SGHKS and CDR2 YYEKEE (reference sequence). V lost 7 bases and J 2 bases, leaving 14 bases between the germline ends. CDR3 length: 14 residues. In DNA, the CDR3 is TGTGCCAGCGCCAGAGGGACGGTCACAGATACGCAGTATTTT. This encodes CASARGTVTDTQYF.

This clonotype was found many times. The chain combines TRBV18 with TRBJ2-1; D is ambiguous. V was cut by 2 bases and J by 7 bases, with 6 bases left in between. The V gene's germline CDR1 is KGHSH and CDR2 LQKENI. The CDR3 is 12 residues long. CDR3 bases: TGTGCCAGCTCACCAGTCGGGAATGAGCAGTTCTTC. This sequence encodes CASSPVGNEQFF.

The sample holds many counts of this clonotype. The chain is built from TRBV20-1 and TRBJ2-5; possible D gene TRBD2, 6 bases. The V gene's germline CDR1 is DFQATT and CDR2 SNEGSKA (reference sequence). The CDR3 sequence is 13 residues long. Trimming took 6 bases from V and 5 from J, leaving 16 bases between them. CDR3 loop: CSAPGGTGETQYF. The DNA for the CDR3 is TGCAGTGCGCCCGGCGGGACGGGGGAGACCCAGTACTTC.

This clonotype was picked up one time. The gene calls are TRBV30 and TRBJ2-1; 7 nucleotides agree with TRBD2. V trimming: 2 bases; J trimming: 0 bases; junction bases outside the gene matches: 7. CDR1 and CDR2 from the germline V gene are GTSNPN and SVGIG (reference sequence). The CDR3 covers 16 residues. The CDR3 loop is CAWSLSGSSSYNEQFF. CDR3 nucleotide sequence: TGTGCCTGGAGTCTTAGCGGGTCGAGCTCCTACAATGAGCAGTTCTTC.

Ten or more counts support this clonotype. This chain links TRBV7-9 with TRBJ2-5; the match to TRBD2 covers 7 bases. The length of the CDR3 is 16 residues. CDR1 is SEHNR, CDR2 FQNEAQ, per germline (reference sequence). V shed 4 bases and J 4 bases; nucleotides not matched to a gene: 12. This CDR3 is CASSYRSSGRSETQYF. CDR3 sequence (DNA): TGTGCCAGCAGCTATCGTTCTAGCGGTAGATCAGAGACCCAGTACTTC. Filled out from reference TRBV7-9 and TRBJ2-5, the complete variable domain reads DTGVSQNPRHKITKRGQNVTFRCDPISEHNRLYWYRQTLGQGPEFLTYFQNEAQLEKSRLLSDRFSAERPKGSFSTLEIQRTEQGDSAMYLCASSYRSSGRSETQYFGPGTRLLVL.

This clonotype was detected many times. The rearrangement uses TRBV2 and TRBJ2-7, with 7 positions matching TRBD1. V lost 3 bases to trimming and J lost 3 bases; unmatched junction nucleotides: 2. The CDR3 has 13 residues. Germline-derived CDR1 and CDR2 are SNHLY and FYNNEI. The CDR3 here is CASSEGTDYEQYF. The CDR3 bases are TGTGCCAGCAGTGAGGGGACAGACTACGAGCAGTACTTC.

This clonotype has a count of ten or more. V is TRBV5-6 and J is TRBJ2-3; D is possibly TRBD2 (5 bases). Per the germline V gene, CDR1 is SGHDT and CDR2 is YYEEEE. Trimming took off 2 bases at V and 2 bases at J, with 12 bases between the two ends. This CDR3 has 15 amino acids. CDR3 loop: CASSFSGSVTDTQYF. DNA of the CDR3: TGTGCCAGCAGCTTCAGTGGTAGCGTCACAGATACGCAGTATTTT.

This clonotype was counted at least ten times. The chain is built from TRBV4-1 and TRBJ1-2; perhaps TRBD1 as D (6 bases). CDR1 and CDR2 from the germline V gene are MGHRA and YSYEKL. The CDR3 has 18 amino acids. Trimming took off 4 bases at V and 0 bases at J, with 21 bases between the two ends. The chain's CDR3 is CASSPTVGGGPANYGYTF. For the CDR3, the DNA is TGCGCCAGCAGCCCAACGGTCGGCGGGGGGCCAGCTAACTATGGCTACACCTTC.

At least ten counts were recorded for this clonotype. The rearrangement joins TRBV20-1 to TRBJ1-5, with a tentative D call TRBD1 (5 bases). Trimming stripped 7 bases from V and 0 bases from J, with 16 bases between. Germline lookup yields CDR1 DFQATT and CDR2 SNEGSKA (reference sequence). The CDR3 runs to 15 residues. The DNA of the CDR3 is TGCAGTGGCGCAGACGGGGGTTATAGCAATCAGCCCCAGCATTTT. Protein sequence: CSGADGGYSNQPQHF.

This clonotype was seen repeatedly, ten times or more. This sequence joins TRBV7-9 and TRBJ1-1; the D gene is possibly TRBD1 (5 bases). Between the trimmed V and J ends, which lost 6 bases and 8 bases, there was a span of 13 bases. Per germline, CDR1 SEHNR and CDR2 FQNEAQ (reference sequence). The CDR3 runs to 12 residues. The DNA of the CDR3 is TGTGCCAGCAGACCTGACCGGGGCGAAGCTTTCTTT. This codes for CASRPDRGEAFF.

Many counts were recorded for this clonotype. The V gene is TRBV12-3 or TRBV12-4, the J gene TRBJ2-5; the D gene is possibly TRBD2 (5 bases). The CDR3 is 14 amino acids. The V and J ends lost 4 bases and 0 bases respectively, with 9 bases between them. In DNA form, the CDR3 reads TGTGCCAGCAGTTCCCCCGGGGACCAAGAGACCCAGTACTTC. It yields the protein CASSSPGDQETQYF.

In this sample, this clonotype turned up many times. The V gene is TRBV7-2, the J gene TRBJ2-7; D is perhaps TRBD2 (5 bases). The CDR3 sequence is 14 residues long. Germline loops: CDR1 SGHTA, CDR2 FQGNSA. Trimming shortened V by 7 bases and J by 6 bases, and 19 bases separated the two germline ends. The chain's CDR3 is CASTLLTSGFEQYF. CDR3 bases: TGTGCCAGCACCCTCCTCACCTCGGGGTTCGAGCAGTACTTC.

This chain links TRBV30 with TRBJ1-1; no reliable D call. Per germline, CDR1 GTSNPN and CDR2 SVGIG (reference sequence). The V end lost 3 bases, the J end lost 1 base, and 6 bases lay between the germline ends. CDR3 length: 12 amino acids. The CDR3 sequence is CAWSQENTEAFF. The CDR3, as DNA: TGTGCCTGGAGCCAAGAGAACACTGAAGCTTTCTTT.

The V call is TRBV5-4, the J call TRBJ2-1; D uncertain. V lost 0 bases to trimming and J lost 1 base, with 11 bases between them. The germline V gene has CDR1 SGHNT and CDR2 YYREEE (reference sequence). CDR3 length equals 16 residues. The CDR3 DNA sequence: TGTGCCAGCAGCTTGGGAGTCGATAGATCCTACAATGAGCAGTTCTTC. It encodes CASSLGVDRSYNEQFF.